This entry describes one T cell receptor beta chain. Its antigen specificity is not known. No base quality information exists; no much larger clone differs at one position. Ficoll-Paque density gradient centrifugation was the method used to isolate PBMCs. The source of the sample is a study of T-cell memory formation after mild COVID-19 (dated by TCRdb to the early 2020s). In the study overall: TCR sequence clusters from the two donors were found to be largely donor specific. In a couple of donors, T-cell clones that expanded and contracted after mild COVID-19 were followed by sequencing TCRalpha and TCRbeta repertoires longitudinally. Two young, previously healthy adult volunteers, one female and one male, were included in the cohort.

The full study reports these points: Contracting CD4+ clones were found mainly in CM and EM memory subsets, while CD8+ clones were enriched in EMRA. Whether the second-wave clones peaking on day 37 were SARS-CoV-2 specific was not confirmed. From day 15 to 85, contracting clones showed balanced CD4/CD8 phenotypes, whereas a second wave of clones that expanded from day 15 to 37 leaned towards CD4+. Only a couple of mild cases were covered by the study, and larger cohorts that include severe cases with pre-infection samples were considered necessary. Some responding clones were detected in pre-infection memory, which suggested that pre-existing cross-reactive memory T cells had joined the SARS-CoV-2 response.

Spanning cysteine to phenylalanine, the CDR3 consists of 14 amino acids. This entry keeps only the CDR3 DNA: 42 bases, framed from base 1. Unmatched junction bases come to 8, with V trimmed by 3 bases and J by 10 bases. According to the germline V gene, CDR1 reads KGHSH and CDR2 reads LQKENI. The listed sequencing device is Illumina NovaSeq 6000. TCRalpha and TCRbeta cDNA libraries were built by 5'RACE with constant-segment primers, adding sample barcodes and unique molecular identifiers. Trizol reagent was used to extract RNA from every sample. Library amplification was performed in two PCR steps, and a second sample barcode and Illumina TruSeq adapters were introduced in the second step. Sequencing of the libraries was done on an Illumina NovaSeq, producing 2 x 150 bp paired-end reads. The source study handled its data this way. Reads were demultiplexed and collapsed into UMI-guided consensus sequences with migec v1.2.7. Using mixcr v2.1.11, UMI consensuses were aligned to TRA and TRB V and J templates and then assembled into clonotypes. Clonotypes were classified as expanded or contracted when called significant by both edgeR and NoisET, with noise models trained on biological replicates. edgeR calls used a false discovery rate-adjusted p below 0.01 and a log2 fold-change threshold of 1. As an exploratory analysis of dynamics, max-normalized trajectories of the 1000 most abundant clonotypes were examined with PCA combined with hierarchical clustering. The CD4 or CD8 phenotype of responding clones was assigned using the separately sequenced CD4+ and CD8+ repertoires. TCRdb redid the processing of the public reads, applying fastp at Q25 and MiXCR, and retained in-frame beta chains. Every distinct CDR3 protein forms one entry, paired with its most common genes and DNA. The V and J calls, along with clone size, are taken from TCRdb and not from the paper's own processing. Present in this sample are about 210,000 distinct CDR3 sequences, roughly 10% of which were seen just once. Of the sample, approximately 3% is held by the ten largest clones.

Sequencing input: PBMCs or a T cell subset sorted from them (not recorded which). This TCR was sampled from a man younger than 35 who had mild COVID-19 (a few samples of this study predate the infection). The sample titles of this study are shuffled in the database, so cell type and time point are left out; the donor was told from shared clones. The sequence joins TRBV18 to TRBJ2-4; 8 junctional bases match TRBD1. This receptor carries the CDR3 CASSPSGQGDIQYF. The DNA reads TGTGCCAGCTCACCCAGCGGACAGGGCGATATTCAGTACTTC. With the rest looked up from the reference TRBV18 and TRBJ2-4 genes rather than sequenced, the full variable domain is NAGVMQNPRHLVRRRGQEARLRCSPMKGHSHVYWYRQLPEEGLKFMVYLQKENIIDESGMPKERFSAEFPKEGPSILRIQQVVRGDSAAYFCASSPSGQGDIQYFGAGTRLSVL.